This TCR beta chain is from a study of T cell changes during pregnancy in multiple sclerosis (dated by TCRdb to between 2019 and 2020). For the wider study: Changes in the T cell repertoire over the course of pregnancy were examined in this study in women with multiple sclerosis.

Via the germline V gene, CDR1 is SGHTA and CDR2 FQGNSA. Spanning cysteine to phenylalanine, the CDR3 consists of 12 amino acids. Of all the DNA, just the CDR3 is kept, 36 bases in frame from base 1. At the junction V is shortened by 3 bases and J by 8 bases, with 10 bases in between. The library was prepared using the immunoSEQ multiplex PCR assay. The immuneACCESS repertoire file appears here via TCRdb, limited to in-frame rearrangements. These files lack a portion of the clones; in checked studies, under half of the deficit traces to unresolved V genes, and the cause of the others is not known. For this sample the table gives roughly 90,000 clones, of which approximately 90% were detected only once. Jointly, the top ten make up roughly 2% of the sample. Remarks on this clone: It has no known antigen specificity. No quality values exist for individual bases; no much larger clone is one base distant.

The TCR originated in a female donor in good health, enrolled as a control in a pregnancy study. The sequence is built from TRBV7-2 and TRBJ1-2, with an unclear D gene assignment. The sequencing here drew on peripheral blood, taken in the first trimester of pregnancy. The sequenced DNA: TGTGCCAGCAGCTTCCGGGGAGAGGGCTACACCTTC. This gives the protein CASSFRGEGYTF.